Presented here are 13 T cell receptor beta chains from one specimen sequenced in a study of T cell changes during pregnancy in multiple sclerosis. Profiled with immunoSEQ multiplex PCR; TCRdb holds only in-frame clones, not every one. The sample lists more than 45,000 clones, 94% occurring once. Specimen: CD4+ T cells from peripheral blood mononuclear cells, collected in the first trimester of pregnancy. These receptors all stem from a female donor with multiple sclerosis, enrolled in a pregnancy study.

The chain couples TRBV27 to TRBJ2-5; TRBD2 is a possible D gene (5 bases). CDR1 is MNHEY and CDR2 is SMNVEV in the germline V gene (reference sequence). The CDR3 is 15 amino acids. V gave up 7 bases and J gave up 2 bases, with 17 bases separating them. CDR3: CASTSSIGEQETQYF. The DNA of the CDR3 is TGTGCCAGCACCTCCTCGATCGGGGAACAAGAGACCCAGTACTTC.

The chain uses TRBV5-4 and TRBJ1-2, with 9 bases fitting TRBD1. This CDR3 is built from 16 residues. The V segment lost 1 base and the J segment 5 bases; nucleotides outside the gene matches: 9. CDR1 SGHNT and CDR2 YYREEE come from the germline V gene (reference sequence). CDR3 DNA: TGTGCCAGCAGCTTGTATGGGGACAGGGACGAGTATGGCTACACCTTC. Translated: CASSLYGDRDEYGYTF.

The genes are TRBV18 and TRBJ1-1; D uncertain. The V end lost 2 bases, the J end lost 0 bases, and 16 bases lay between the germline ends. The CDR3 covers 17 residues. Germline V CDR1 and CDR2: KGHSH, LQKENI. CDR3 in amino acids: CASSPLAQTFMNTEAFF. The CDR3, as DNA: TGTGCCAGCTCACCATTGGCCCAAACCTTCATGAACACTGAAGCTTTCTTT.

This chain joins TRBV5-1 and TRBJ2-6; TRBD1 matches at 9 bases. Per germline, CDR1 SGHRS and CDR2 YFSETQ. With 1 base clipped from V and 0 bases from J, the junction kept 8 bases outside the gene matches. The CDR3 is 19 residues long. CDR3 sequence: CASSLTTGGYGSGANVLTF. For the CDR3, the DNA is TGCGCCAGCAGCTTGACGACAGGGGGTTACGGCTCTGGGGCCAACGTCCTGACTTTC.

The V gene is TRBV7-6, the J gene TRBJ1-1, with 7 bases that match TRBD1. Trimming at V came to 6 bases and at J to 1 base, leaving 5 bases not matched to a gene. This CDR3 region has 14 residues. Per the germline V gene, CDR1 is SGHVS and CDR2 is FNYEAQ. CDR3 nucleotides: TGTGCCAGCAGGAGAGGGACAGCGAACACTGAAGCTTTCTTT. It is translated as CASRRGTANTEAFF.

The chain has TRBV15 and TRBJ2-2; 8 nucleotides line up with TRBD1. The V segment lost 0 bases and the J segment 0 bases; nucleotides outside the gene matches: 3. CDR1 LNHNV and CDR2 YYDKDF come from the germline V gene (reference sequence). The CDR3 covers 17 residues. In DNA, the CDR3 is TGTGCCACCAGCAGAGATCAGGACAGGGCGAACACCGGGGAGCTGTTTTTT. Protein product: CATSRDQDRANTGELFF.

This clone was counted a single time. The chain couples TRBV2 to TRBJ2-2, with a possible D match to TRBD1 (5 bases). Germline V gives CDR1 SNHLY, CDR2 FYNNEI. This CDR3 spans 14 amino acids. Trimming shortened V by 2 bases and J by 8 bases, and 12 bases separated the two germline ends. This CDR3 reads CASSEKGVVGELFF. The CDR3 DNA reads TGTGCCAGCAGTGAAAAAGGGGTGGTTGGGGAGCTGTTTTTT. The full variable domain, rest sourced from reference TRBV2 and TRBJ2-2, is EPEVTQTPSHQVTQMGQEVILRCVPISNHLYFYWYRQILGQKVEFLVSFYNNEISEKSEIFDDQFSVERPDGSNFTLKIRSTKLEDSAMYFCASSEKGVVGELFFGEGSRLTVL.

The rearrangement links TRBV5-1 to TRBJ2-6, with 12 positions matching TRBD2. The CDR3 length is 18 residues. Unmatched junction bases numbered 1, after V lost 0 bases and J lost 0 bases. CDR1 and CDR2 from the germline V gene are SGHRS and YFSETQ. CDR3 nucleotide sequence: TGCGCCAGCAGCTTGGCTAGCGGGGGGGTCTCTGGGGCCAACGTCCTGACTTTC. It yields the protein CASSLASGGVSGANVLTF.

The chain joins TRBV2 to TRBJ1-5; maybe TRBD1 (6 bases). The V gene's germline CDR1 is SNHLY and CDR2 FYNNEI. This CDR3 contains 14 residues. V dropped 7 bases and J dropped 7 bases, with 17 bases sitting between them. The CDR3 DNA reads TGTGCCAGCAATATACAGGGCGTTAACCAGCCCCAGCATTTT. It specifies CASNIQGVNQPQHF.

CDR3 protein: CASSSLGRLDTDTQYF. The CDR3 DNA sequence: TGTGCCAGCAGCTCCCTAGGTCGGCTAGACACAGATACGCAGTATTTT. The V and J genes are TRBV9 and TRBJ2-3; D gene uncertain. The CDR3 consists of 16 residues. V was cut by 4 bases and J by 2 bases, with 17 bases left in between. In germline, CDR1 is SGDLS, CDR2 YYNGEE.

The CDR3 DNA reads as TGTGCCAGCAGCTTGGGTACACAGTCAACCTATGGCTACACCTTC. This codes for CASSLGTQSTYGYTF. The chain couples TRBV5-4 to TRBJ1-2; D call uncertain. V was clipped by 0 bases and J by 4 bases, with 13 bases between them. The CDR3 loop spans 15 amino acids. Germline V CDR1 and CDR2: SGHNT, YYREEE (reference sequence).

This chain links TRBV27 with TRBJ1-1; D is perhaps TRBD1 (6 bases). This CDR3 is built from 13 residues. V was shortened by 5 bases and J by 3 bases, with 10 bases between the two germline ends. Germline V CDR1 and CDR2: MNHEY, SMNVEV (reference sequence). The CDR3 bases are TGTGCCAGCAGTGTACACAGGGACACTGAAGCTTTCTTT. This sequence encodes CASSVHRDTEAFF.

This clone occurred a few times. The chain joins TRBV7-9 to TRBJ1-2, with D possibly matching TRBD1 (5 bases). This CDR3 is 13 amino acids long. Germline loops: CDR1 SEHNR, CDR2 FQNEAQ (reference sequence). V lost 1 base, J lost 6 bases, and 9 bases lay in between. CDR3 sequence: CASSLVGRDGYTF. CDR3 coding DNA: TGTGCCAGCAGCTTAGTGGGCAGGGATGGCTACACCTTC.